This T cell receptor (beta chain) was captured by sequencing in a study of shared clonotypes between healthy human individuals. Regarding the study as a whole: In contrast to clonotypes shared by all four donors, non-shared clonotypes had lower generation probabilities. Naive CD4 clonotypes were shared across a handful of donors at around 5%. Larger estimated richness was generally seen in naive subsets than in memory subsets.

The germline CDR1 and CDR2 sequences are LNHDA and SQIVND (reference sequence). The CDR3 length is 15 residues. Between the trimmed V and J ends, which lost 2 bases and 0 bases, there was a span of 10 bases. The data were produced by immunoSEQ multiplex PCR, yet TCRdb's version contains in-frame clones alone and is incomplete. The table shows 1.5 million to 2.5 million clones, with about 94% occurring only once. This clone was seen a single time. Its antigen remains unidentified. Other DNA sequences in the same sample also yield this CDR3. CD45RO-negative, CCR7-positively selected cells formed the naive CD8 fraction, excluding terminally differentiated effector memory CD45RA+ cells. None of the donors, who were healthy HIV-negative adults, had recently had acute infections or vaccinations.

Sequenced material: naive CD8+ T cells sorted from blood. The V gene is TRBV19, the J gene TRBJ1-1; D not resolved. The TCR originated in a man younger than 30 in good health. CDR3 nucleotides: TGTGCCAGTAGTATAACCCCCGGCTTGAACACTGAAGCTTTCTTT. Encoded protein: CASSITPGLNTEAFF.